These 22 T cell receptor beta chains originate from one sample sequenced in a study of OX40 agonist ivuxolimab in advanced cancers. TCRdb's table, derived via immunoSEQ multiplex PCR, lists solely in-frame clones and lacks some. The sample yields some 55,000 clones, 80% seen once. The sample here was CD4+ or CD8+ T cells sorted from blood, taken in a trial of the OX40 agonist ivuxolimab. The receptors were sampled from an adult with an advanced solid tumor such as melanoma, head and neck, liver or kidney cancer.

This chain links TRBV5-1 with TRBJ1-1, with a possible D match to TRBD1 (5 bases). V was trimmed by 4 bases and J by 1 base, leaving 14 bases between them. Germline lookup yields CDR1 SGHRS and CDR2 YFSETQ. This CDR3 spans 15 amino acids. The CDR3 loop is CASSVPGTANTEAFF. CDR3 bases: TGCGCCAGCAGCGTCCCCGGGACGGCGAACACTGAAGCTTTCTTT.

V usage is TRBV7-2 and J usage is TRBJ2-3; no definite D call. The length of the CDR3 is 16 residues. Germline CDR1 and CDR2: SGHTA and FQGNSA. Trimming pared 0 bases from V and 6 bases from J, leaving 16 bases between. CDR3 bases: TGTGCCAGCAGCTTAGCGGGTCTGGATAGTTTCGATACGCAGTATTTT. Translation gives CASSLAGLDSFDTQYF.

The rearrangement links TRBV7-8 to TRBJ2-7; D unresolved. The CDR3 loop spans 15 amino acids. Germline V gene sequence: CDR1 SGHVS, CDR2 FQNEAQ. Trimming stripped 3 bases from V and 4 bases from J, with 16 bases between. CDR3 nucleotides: TGTGCCAGCAGCTTTCCGCGTGCGTTGACTTACGAGCAGTACTTC. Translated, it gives CASSFPRALTYEQYF.

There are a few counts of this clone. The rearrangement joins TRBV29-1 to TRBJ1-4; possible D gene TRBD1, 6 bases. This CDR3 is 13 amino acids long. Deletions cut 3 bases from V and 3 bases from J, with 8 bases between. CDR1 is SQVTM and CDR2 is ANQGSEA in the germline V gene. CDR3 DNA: TGCAGCGTTGATCCAGGGGCTAATGAAAAACTGTTTTTT. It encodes CSVDPGANEKLFF. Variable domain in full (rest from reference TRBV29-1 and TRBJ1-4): SAVISQKPSRDICQRGTSLTIQCQVDSQVTMMFWYRQQPGQSLTLIATANQGSEATYESGFVIDKFPISRPNLTFSTLTVSNMSPEDSSIYLCSVDPGANEKLFFGSGTQLSVL.

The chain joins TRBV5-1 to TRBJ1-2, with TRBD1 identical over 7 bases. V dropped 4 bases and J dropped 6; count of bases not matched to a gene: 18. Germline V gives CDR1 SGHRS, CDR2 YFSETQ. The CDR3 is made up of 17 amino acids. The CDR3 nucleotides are TGCGCCAGCAGCCTTGGGCCAGGGGGAGGCTTTGCGGATGGCTACACCTTC. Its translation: CASSLGPGGGFADGYTF.

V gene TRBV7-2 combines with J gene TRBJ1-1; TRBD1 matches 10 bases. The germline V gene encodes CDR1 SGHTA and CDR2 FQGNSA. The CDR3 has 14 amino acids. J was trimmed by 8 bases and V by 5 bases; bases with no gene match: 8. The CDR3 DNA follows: TGTGCCAGCAGCCGAAACGACAGGGGGCAGGAAGCTTTCTTT. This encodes CASSRNDRGQEAFF. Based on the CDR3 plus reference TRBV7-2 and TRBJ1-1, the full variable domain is GAGVSQSPSNKVTEKGKDVELRCDPISGHTALYWYRQSLGQGLEFLIYFQGNSAPDKSGLPSDRFSAERTGGSVSTLTIQRTQQEDSAVYLCASSRNDRGQEAFFGQGTRLTVV.

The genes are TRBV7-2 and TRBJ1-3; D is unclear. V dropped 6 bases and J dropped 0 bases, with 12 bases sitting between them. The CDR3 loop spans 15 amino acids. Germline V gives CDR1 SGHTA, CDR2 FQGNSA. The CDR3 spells CASRLVGSSGNTIYF. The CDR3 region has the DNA TGTGCCAGCAGATTGGTCGGTAGCTCTGGAAACACCATATATTTT.

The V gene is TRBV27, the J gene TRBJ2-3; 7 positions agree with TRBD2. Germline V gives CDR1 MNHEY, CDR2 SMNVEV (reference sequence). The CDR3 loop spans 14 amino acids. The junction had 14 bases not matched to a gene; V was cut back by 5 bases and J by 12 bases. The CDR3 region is CASSLPHAGGDQYF. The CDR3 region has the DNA TGTGCCAGCAGTCTCCCCCATGCTGGGGGGGATCAGTATTTT.

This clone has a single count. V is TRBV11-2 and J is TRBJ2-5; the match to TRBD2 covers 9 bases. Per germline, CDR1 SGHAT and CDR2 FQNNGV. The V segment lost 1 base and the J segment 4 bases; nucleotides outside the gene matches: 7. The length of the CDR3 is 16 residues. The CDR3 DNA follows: TGTGCCAGCAGCTTAGCGGGCGGGGGGGCCACAGAGACCCAGTACTTC. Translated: CASSLAGGGATETQYF.

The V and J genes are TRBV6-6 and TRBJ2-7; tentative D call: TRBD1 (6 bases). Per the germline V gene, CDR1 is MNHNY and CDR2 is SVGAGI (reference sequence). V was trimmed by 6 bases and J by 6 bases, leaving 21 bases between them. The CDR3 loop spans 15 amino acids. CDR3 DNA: TGTGCCAGCAGCAAACTGCCAGGGGTCCCGGGCGAGCAGTACTTC. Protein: CASSKLPGVPGEQYF.

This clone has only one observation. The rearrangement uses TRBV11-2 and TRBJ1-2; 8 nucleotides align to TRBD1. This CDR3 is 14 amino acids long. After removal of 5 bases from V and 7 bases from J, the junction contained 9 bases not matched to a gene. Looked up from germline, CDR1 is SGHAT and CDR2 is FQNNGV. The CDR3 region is CASSPGTGLVGYTF. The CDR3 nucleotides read TGTGCCAGCAGCCCCGGGACAGGCTTGGTTGGCTACACCTTC.

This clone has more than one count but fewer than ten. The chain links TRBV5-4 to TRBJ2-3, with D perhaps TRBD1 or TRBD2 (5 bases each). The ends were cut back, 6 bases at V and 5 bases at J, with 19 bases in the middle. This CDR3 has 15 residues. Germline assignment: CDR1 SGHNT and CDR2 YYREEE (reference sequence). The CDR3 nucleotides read TGTGCCAGCACTCCTGGGATGGGGGTGCAAGATACGCAGTATTTT. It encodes CASTPGMGVQDTQYF.

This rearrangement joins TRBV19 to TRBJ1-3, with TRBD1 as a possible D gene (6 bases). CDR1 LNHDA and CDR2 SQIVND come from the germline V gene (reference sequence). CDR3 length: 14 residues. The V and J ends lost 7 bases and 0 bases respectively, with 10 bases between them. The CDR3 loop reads CASKPGASGNTIYF. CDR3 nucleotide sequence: TGTGCCAGTAAACCAGGGGCCTCTGGAAACACCATATATTTT.

The CDR3 is CASSSTGVPLSGNTIYF. DNA for the CDR3: TGCGCCAGCAGCTCTACAGGGGTCCCACTCTCTGGAAACACCATATATTTT. The V and J genes are TRBV5-1 and TRBJ1-3; 7 bases fit TRBD1. The V gene end was trimmed by 3 bases and the J gene end by 0 bases; junction bases not matched to a gene: 9. In germline, CDR1 is SGHRS, CDR2 YFSETQ. The CDR3 totals 17 residues.

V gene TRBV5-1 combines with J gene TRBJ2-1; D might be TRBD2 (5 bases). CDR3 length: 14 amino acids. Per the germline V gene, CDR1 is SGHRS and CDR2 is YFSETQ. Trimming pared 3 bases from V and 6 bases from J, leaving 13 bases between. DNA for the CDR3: TGCGCCAGCAGCTCACGGGAATCGGCCAATGAGCAGTTCTTC. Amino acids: CASSSRESANEQFF.

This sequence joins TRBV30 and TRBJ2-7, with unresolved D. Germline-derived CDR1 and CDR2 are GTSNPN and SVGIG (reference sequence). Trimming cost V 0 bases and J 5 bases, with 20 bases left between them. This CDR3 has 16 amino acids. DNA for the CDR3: TGTGCCTGGAGTGTACTCAAGCACAGACCGATCCACGAGCAGTACTTC. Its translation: CAWSVLKHRPIHEQYF.

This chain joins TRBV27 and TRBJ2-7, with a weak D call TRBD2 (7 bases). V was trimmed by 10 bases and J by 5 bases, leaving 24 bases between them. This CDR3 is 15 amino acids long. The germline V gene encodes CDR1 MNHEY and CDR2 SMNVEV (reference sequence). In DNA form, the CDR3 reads TGTGCCACCAAAATGAAAGGGGGGGCGAGGGACGAGCAGTACTTC. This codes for CATKMKGGARDEQYF.

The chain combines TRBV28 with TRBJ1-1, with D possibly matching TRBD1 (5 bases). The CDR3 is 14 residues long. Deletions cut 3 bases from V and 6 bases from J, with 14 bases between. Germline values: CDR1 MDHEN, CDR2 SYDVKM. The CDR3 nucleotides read TGTGCCAGCAGTTTCCTAACAGGACCCCCTGAAGCTTTCTTT. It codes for CASSFLTGPPEAFF.

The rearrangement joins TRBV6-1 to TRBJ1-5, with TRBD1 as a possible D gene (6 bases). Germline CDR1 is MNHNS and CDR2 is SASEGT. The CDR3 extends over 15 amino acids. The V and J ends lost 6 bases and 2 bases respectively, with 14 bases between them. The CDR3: CASRDSRRGNQPQHF. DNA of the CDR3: TGTGCCAGCAGGGACAGCCGCCGTGGCAATCAGCCCCAGCATTTT.

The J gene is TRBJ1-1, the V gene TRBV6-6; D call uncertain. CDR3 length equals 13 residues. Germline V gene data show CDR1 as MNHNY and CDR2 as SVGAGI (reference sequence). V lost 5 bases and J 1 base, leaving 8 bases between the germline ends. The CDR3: CASSTGRNTEAFF. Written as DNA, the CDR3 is TGTGCCAGCAGTACTGGGCGGAACACTGAAGCTTTCTTT.

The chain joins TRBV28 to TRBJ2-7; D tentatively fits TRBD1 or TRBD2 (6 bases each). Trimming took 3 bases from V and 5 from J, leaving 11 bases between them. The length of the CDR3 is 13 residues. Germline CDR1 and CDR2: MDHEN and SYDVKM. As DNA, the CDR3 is TGTGCCAGCAGTTTCGGGGGCCTCGACGAGCAGTACTTC. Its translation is CASSFGGLDEQYF.

The CDR3 here is CASTLSAGYGYTF. The CDR3 DNA sequence: TGTGCCAGTACCCTCTCGGCTGGGTATGGCTACACCTTC. The chain has TRBV19 and TRBJ1-2; no definite D call. Trimming left V 7 bases short and J 5 bases short, with 14 bases between. The germline V gene encodes CDR1 LNHDA and CDR2 SQIVND (reference sequence). The CDR3 is 13 amino acids. Variable domain in full (rest from reference TRBV19 and TRBJ1-2): DGGITQSPKYLFRKEGQNVTLSCEQNLNHDAMYWYRQDPGQGLRLIYYSQIVNDFQKGDIAEGYSVSREKKESFPLTVTSAQKNPTAFYLCASTLSAGYGYTFGSGTRLTVV.